Described below is a single T cell receptor (beta chain) sequence and its context. What it recognizes is unknown. V lost 0 bases, J lost 7 bases, and 7 bases lay in between. The germline V gene encodes CDR1 SEHNR and CDR2 FQNEAQ (reference sequence). There are 12 residues in the CDR3. The primer mix had 60 Vbeta and 13 Jbeta primers. Profiled with immunoSEQ multiplex PCR; TCRdb holds only in-frame clones, not every one. Here the sample spans approximately 97,000 clones, around 77% being singletons. This sample stems from a study of cytomegalovirus exposure and HLA in healthy donors. Study conclusions and caveats: The study recorded 164 TCR beta chains that were cytomegalovirus-associated. The authors later linked a missense DCLRE1C variant to TCR beta V- and J-gene trimming. Common viral pathogens were later found to be apparently linked to several of the most significant clusters. Later analysis revealed greater clonal expansion in HLA-associated TCR beta chains than in equally common others.

This chain connects TRBV7-9 to TRBJ2-7; TRBD2 might be the D (5 bases). The TCR comes from a male donor in good health and CMV-seropositive. Input material: PBMCs. CDR3 amino acids: CASSLARGEQYF. The CDR3 DNA is TGTGCCAGCAGCTTAGCGAGAGGGGAGCAGTACTTC.